This entry features one TCR beta chain sequence. What it recognizes is unknown. Every subset had its genomic DNA shared out evenly among several immunoSEQ plates. Each replicate PCR on the sorted subsets used about 0.2 ug DNA (about 30,000 T cell genomes). The table came from immunoSEQ multiplex PCR; TCRdb's copy has only in-frame clones and leaves some out. This sample carries about 1.5 million clones, roughly 98% of them seen once, and the ten largest clones take about 0.4%. This CDR3 region has 14 residues. V trimming: 6 bases; J trimming: 5 bases; junction bases outside the gene matches: 5. Germline loops: CDR1 SGHDN, CDR2 FVKESK. This sample was taken from a study of shared clonotypes between healthy human individuals. Study-level points and caveats: Clonotypes not shared had lower generation probabilities than those common to all four donors.

This receptor was obtained from a young man in good health. Specimen: naive CD4+ T cells sorted from blood. Noted subset: CD45RA+ positively selected. The gene calls are TRBV14 and TRBJ2-5; 11 bases are shared with TRBD2. The CDR3 DNA follows: TGTGCCAGCAGACTAGCGGGAGCCGGGGAGACCCAGTACTTC. It translates to CASRLAGAGETQYF.